This T cell receptor beta chain was documented in a study of identical twins. Unique molecular identifiers were present on the cDNA, which also gained a universal primer site by template switching. TCRdb reprocessed the 5' RACE reads via MiXCR and lists one record per CDR3 protein. The top ten hold more than 0.8% of the sample, which has 400,000 to 550,000 distinct CDR3 sequences, approximately 14% seen once. The CDR3 covers 13 residues. In germline, CDR1 is SGHDT, CDR2 YYEEEE. Trimming took off 4 bases at V and 3 bases at J, with 11 bases between the two ends. The sample was also reused in another study, on yellow fever vaccine responses in identical twins. That paper states: Twins reportedly appeared to share part of their vaccine T cell response while keeping part individual.

The TCR sequence derives from a young woman in good health. Sequences were obtained from CD4+ T cells sorted from blood. The chain carries TRBV5-6 and TRBJ2-7, with D tentatively TRBD1 or TRBD2 (5 bases each). The CDR3 sequence: CASSRDGLYEQYF. As DNA, the CDR3 is TGTGCCAGCAGCAGGGACGGGCTCTACGAGCAGTACTTC.